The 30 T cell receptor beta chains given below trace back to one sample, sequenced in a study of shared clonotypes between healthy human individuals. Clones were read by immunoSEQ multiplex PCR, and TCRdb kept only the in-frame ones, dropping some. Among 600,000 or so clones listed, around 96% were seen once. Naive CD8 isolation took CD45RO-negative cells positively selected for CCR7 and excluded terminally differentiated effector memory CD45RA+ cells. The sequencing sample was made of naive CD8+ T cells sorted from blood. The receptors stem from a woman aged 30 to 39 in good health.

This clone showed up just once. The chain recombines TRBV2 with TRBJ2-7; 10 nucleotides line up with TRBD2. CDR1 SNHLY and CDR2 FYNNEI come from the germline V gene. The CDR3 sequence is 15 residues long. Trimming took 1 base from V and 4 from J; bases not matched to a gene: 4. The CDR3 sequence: CASSEEASGSYEQYF. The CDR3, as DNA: TGTGCCAGCAGTGAAGAGGCTAGCGGGAGTTACGAGCAGTACTTC.

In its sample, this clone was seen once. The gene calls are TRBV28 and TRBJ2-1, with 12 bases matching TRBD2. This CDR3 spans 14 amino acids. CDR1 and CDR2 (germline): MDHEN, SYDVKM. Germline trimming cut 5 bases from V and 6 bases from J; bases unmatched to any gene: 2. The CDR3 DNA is TGTGCCAGCAGTAGACTAGCGGGAGTCAATGAGCAGTTCTTC. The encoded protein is CASSRLAGVNEQFF.

CDR3 in DNA: TGTGCCAGCAGCTCCCTAGGGAACACCGGGGAGCTGTTTTTT. This sequence encodes CASSSLGNTGELFF. The chain links TRBV27 to TRBJ2-2, with unresolved D. The CDR3 length is 14 residues. V gave up 6 bases and J gave up 1 base, with 9 bases separating them. Germline V gene data show CDR1 as MNHEY and CDR2 as SMNVEV (reference sequence).

The CDR3: CASGMGSYEQYF. The CDR3 bases are TGTGCCAGCGGTATGGGGTCCTACGAGCAGTACTTC. The gene calls are TRBV6-6 and TRBJ2-7; no clear D gene. Germline V lookup: CDR1 MNHNY, CDR2 SVGAGI (reference sequence). The CDR3 loop spans 12 amino acids. Trimming cost V 8 bases and J 1 base, with 9 bases left between them.

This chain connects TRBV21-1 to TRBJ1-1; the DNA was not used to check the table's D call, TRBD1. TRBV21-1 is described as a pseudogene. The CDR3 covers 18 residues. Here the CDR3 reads CASSKNTRDRVVNTEAFF. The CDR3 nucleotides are TGTGCCAGCAGCAAAAATACCCGGGACAGGGTCGTGAACACTGAAGCTTTCTTT.

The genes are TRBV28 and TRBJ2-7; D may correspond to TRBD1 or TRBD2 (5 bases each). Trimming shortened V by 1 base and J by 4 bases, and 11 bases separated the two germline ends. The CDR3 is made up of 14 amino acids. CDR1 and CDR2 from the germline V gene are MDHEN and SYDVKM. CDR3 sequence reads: CASSLLGPVYEQYF. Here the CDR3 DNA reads TGTGCCAGCAGTTTATTGGGACCGGTATACGAGCAGTACTTC.

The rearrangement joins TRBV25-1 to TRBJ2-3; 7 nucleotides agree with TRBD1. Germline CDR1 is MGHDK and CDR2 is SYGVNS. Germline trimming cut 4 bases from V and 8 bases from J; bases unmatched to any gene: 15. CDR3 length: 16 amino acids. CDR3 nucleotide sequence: TGTGCCAGCAGTGCGGGGACAGTCGCATCATTTGGTACGCAGTATTTT. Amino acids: CASSAGTVASFGTQYF.

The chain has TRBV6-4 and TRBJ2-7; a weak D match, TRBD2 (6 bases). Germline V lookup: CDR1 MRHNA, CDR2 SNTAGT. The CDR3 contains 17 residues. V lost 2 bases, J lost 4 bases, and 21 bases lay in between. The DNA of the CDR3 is TGTGCCAGCAGTGACCTAGGGTTCCGGGTGACTAGTTACGAGCAGTACTTC. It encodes CASSDLGFRVTSYEQYF.

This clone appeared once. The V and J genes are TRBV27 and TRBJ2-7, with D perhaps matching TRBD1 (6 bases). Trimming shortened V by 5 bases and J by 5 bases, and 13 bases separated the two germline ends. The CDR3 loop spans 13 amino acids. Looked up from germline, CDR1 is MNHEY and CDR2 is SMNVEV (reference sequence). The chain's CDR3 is CASSRGQIHEQYF. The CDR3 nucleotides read TGTGCCAGCAGTCGTGGACAGATCCACGAGCAGTACTTC.

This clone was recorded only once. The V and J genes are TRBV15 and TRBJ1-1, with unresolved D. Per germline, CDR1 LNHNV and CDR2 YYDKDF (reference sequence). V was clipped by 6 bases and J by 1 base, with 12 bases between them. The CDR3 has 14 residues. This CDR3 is CATREGSTNTEAFF. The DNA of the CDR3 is TGTGCCACCAGAGAGGGATCTACGAACACTGAAGCTTTCTTT.

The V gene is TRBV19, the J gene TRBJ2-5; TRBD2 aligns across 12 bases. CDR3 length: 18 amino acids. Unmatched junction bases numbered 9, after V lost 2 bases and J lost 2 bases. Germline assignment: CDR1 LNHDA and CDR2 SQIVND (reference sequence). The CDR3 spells CASSIFLAGGPFQETQYF. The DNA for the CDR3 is TGTGCCAGTAGTATATTTCTAGCGGGAGGGCCCTTTCAAGAGACCCAGTACTTC.

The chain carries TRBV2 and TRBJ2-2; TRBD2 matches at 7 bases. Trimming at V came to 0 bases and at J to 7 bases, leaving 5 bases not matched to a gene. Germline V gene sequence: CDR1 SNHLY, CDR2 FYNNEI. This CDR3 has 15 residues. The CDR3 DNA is TGTGCCAGCAGTGAAGCGGGAGGGGATGGCGGGGAGCTGTTTTTT. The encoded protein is CASSEAGGDGGELFF.

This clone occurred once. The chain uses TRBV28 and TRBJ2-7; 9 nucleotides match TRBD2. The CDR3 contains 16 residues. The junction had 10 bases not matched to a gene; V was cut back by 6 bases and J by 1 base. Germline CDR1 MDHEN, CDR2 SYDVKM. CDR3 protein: CASRGGAGGGSYEQYF. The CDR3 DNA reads TGTGCCAGCAGGGGTGGAGCGGGAGGAGGATCCTACGAGCAGTACTTC. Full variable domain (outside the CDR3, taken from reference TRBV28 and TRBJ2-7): DVKVTQSSRYLVKRTGEKVFLECVQDMDHENMFWYRQDPGLGLRLIYFSYDVKMKEKGDIPEGYSVSREKKERFSLILESASTNQTSMYLCASRGGAGGGSYEQYFGPGTRLTVT.

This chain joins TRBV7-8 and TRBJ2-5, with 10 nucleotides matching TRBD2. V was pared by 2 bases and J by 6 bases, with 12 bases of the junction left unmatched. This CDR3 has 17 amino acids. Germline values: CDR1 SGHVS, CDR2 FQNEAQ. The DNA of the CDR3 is TGTGCCAGCAGCTTATTACAGCGGGAGGGCCTTACCCAGACCCAGTACTTC. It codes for CASSLLQREGLTQTQYF.

The CDR3: CASSWGTGGHAEAFF. CDR3 DNA: TGTGCCAGCAGTTGGGGCACAGGGGGCCATGCTGAAGCTTTCTTT. This chain uses TRBV27 with TRBJ1-1, with 9 bases fitting TRBD1. The length of the CDR3 is 15 residues. After removal of 4 bases from V and 6 bases from J, the junction contained 9 bases not matched to a gene. From germline, CDR1 is MNHEY and CDR2 SMNVEV (reference sequence).

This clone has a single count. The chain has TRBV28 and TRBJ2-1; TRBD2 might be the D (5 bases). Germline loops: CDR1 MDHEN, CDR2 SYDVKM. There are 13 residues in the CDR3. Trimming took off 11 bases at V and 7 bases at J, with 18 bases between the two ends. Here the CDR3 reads CAGSEGLGNEQFF. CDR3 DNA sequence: TGTGCCGGGAGTGAGGGCCTTGGAAATGAGCAGTTCTTC.

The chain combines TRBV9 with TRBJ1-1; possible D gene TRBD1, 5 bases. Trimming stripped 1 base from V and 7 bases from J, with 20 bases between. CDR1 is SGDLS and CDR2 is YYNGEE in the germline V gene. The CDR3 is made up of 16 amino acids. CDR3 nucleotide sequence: TGTGCCAGCAGCGTAACCCCCTCCACAGGAGGAGGTGAAGCTTTCTTT. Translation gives CASSVTPSTGGGEAFF.

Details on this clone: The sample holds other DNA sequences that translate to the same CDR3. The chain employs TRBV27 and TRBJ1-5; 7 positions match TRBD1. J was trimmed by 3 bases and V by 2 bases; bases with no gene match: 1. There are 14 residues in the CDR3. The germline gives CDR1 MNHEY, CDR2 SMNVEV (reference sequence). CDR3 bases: TGTGCCAGCAGTTTAGGGACAGTCAATCAGCCCCAGCATTTT. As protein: CASSLGTVNQPQHF.

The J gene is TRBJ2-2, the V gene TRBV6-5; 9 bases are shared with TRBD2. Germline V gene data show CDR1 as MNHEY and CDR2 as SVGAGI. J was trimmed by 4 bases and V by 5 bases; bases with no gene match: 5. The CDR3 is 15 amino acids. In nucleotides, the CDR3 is TGTGCCAGCAGTCCAGGACTAGCGAGCACCGGGGAGCTGTTTTTT. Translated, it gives CASSPGLASTGELFF.

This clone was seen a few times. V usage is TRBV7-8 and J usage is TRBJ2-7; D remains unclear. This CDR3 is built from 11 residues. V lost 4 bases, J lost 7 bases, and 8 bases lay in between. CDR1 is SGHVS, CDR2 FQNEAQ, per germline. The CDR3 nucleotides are TGTGCCAGCAGCTCCTCGGAAGAGCAGTACTTC. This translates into CASSSSEEQYF. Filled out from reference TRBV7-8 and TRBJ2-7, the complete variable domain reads GAGVSQSPRYKVAKRGQDVALRCDPISGHVSLFWYQQALGQGPEFLTYFQNEAQLDKSGLPSDRFFAERPEGSVSTLKIQRTQQEDSAVYLCASSSSEEQYFGPGTRLTVT.

The CDR3 DNA reads TGTGCCAGCAGTTATTACCTAAATGGGGATGAGCAGTTCTTC. Translation gives CASSYYLNGDEQFF. The chain carries TRBV6-4 and TRBJ2-1, with D hard to call. Germline values: CDR1 MRHNA, CDR2 SNTAGT. V lost 5 bases, J lost 8 bases, and 16 bases lay in between. The CDR3 is 14 residues long.

The CDR3 DNA is TGCGCCAGCAGCCAAGCTCAGGACAAACCCTACGAGCAGTACTTC. Amino acids: CASSQAQDKPYEQYF. The J gene is TRBJ2-5, the V gene TRBV4-1, with a possible D match to TRBD1 (5 bases). The J call may be wrong; the DNA end is better matched by TRBJ2-7. CDR1 MGHRA and CDR2 YSYEKL come from the germline V gene. CDR3 length: 15 amino acids.

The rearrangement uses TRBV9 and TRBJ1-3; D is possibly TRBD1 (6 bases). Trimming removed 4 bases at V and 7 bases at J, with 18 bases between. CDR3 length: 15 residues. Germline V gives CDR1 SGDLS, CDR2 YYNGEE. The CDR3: CASSPKGEGWNTIYF. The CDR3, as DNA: TGTGCCAGCAGCCCGAAGGGGGAAGGATGGAACACCATATATTTT.

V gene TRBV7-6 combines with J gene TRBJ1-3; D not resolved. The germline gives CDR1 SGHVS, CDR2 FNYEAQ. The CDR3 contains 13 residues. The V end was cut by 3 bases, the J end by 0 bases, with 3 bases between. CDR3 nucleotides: TGTGCCAGCAGCTTTGCCTCTGGAAACACCATATATTTT. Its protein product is CASSFASGNTIYF.

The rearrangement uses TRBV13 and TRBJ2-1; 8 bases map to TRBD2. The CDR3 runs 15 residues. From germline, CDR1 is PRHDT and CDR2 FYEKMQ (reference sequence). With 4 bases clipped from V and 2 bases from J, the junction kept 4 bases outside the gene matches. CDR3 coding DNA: TGTGCCAGCAGCTGGGGACTAGGGCCCTACAATGAGCAGTTCTTC. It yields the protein CASSWGLGPYNEQFF.

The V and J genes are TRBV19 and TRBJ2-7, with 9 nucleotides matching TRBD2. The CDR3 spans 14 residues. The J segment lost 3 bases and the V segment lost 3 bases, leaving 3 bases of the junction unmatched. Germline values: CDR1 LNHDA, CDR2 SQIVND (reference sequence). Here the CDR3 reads CASSIGLAYYEQYF. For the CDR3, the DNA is TGTGCCAGTAGTATTGGACTAGCGTACTACGAGCAGTACTTC.

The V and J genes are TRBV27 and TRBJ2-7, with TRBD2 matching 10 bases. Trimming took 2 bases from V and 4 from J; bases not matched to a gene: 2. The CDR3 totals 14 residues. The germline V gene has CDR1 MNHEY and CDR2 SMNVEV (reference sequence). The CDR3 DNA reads TGTGCCAGCAGTTTAAGACTAGCGGGTTACGAGCAGTACTTC. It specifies CASSLRLAGYEQYF.

The CDR3: CASSPGWTSTDTQYF. CDR3 nucleotides: TGCGCCAGCAGTCCCGGGTGGACCAGCACAGATACGCAGTATTTT. V and J are TRBV10-1 and TRBJ2-3; no firm D call. From germline, CDR1 is WNHNN and CDR2 SYGVQD (reference sequence). The V end was cut by 5 bases, the J end by 0 bases, with 12 bases between. This CDR3 region has 15 residues.

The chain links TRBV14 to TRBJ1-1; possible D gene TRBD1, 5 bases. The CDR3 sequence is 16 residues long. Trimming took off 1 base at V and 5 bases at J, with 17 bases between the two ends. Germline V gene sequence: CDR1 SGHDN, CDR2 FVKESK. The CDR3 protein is CASSQAPGKARTEAFF. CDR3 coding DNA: TGTGCCAGCAGCCAAGCCCCAGGGAAGGCGAGGACTGAAGCTTTCTTT.

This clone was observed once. DNA for the CDR3: TGTGCCAGCATCCTTCCGGGGAACACTGAAGCTTTCTTT. It specifies CASILPGNTEAFF. The chain is built from TRBV2 and TRBJ1-1; D uncertain. Germline loops: CDR1 SNHLY, CDR2 FYNNEI. V shed 7 bases and J shed 1 base, with 10 bases lying between them. The CDR3 runs 13 residues.